The 17 T cell receptor beta chains in this list originate from one sample, sequenced in a study of blood T cell repertoires in COVID-19. Measured with immunoSEQ multiplex PCR; TCRdb has only the in-frame clones, and not every one. The sample holds about 400,000 clones, about 85% seen once. Sequencing used PBMCs or T cells enriched from blood (not recorded which). The receptors derive from a young woman with acute COVID-19.

This rearrangement joins TRBV6-6 to TRBJ2-7; possible D gene TRBD1, 6 bases. Germline CDR1 and CDR2: MNHNY and SVGAGI (reference sequence). The CDR3 extends over 13 amino acids. V was pared by 6 bases and J by 5 bases, with 14 bases between. The CDR3, as DNA: TGTGCCAGCAGGGACAGTCTTCACGACGAGCAGTACTTC. It specifies CASRDSLHDEQYF.

The count of this clone is one. The chain links TRBV18 to TRBJ2-5; 8 positions match TRBD1. The V segment lost 0 bases and the J segment 4 bases; nucleotides outside the gene matches: 7. The CDR3 loop spans 16 amino acids. Germline CDR1 reads KGHSH; CDR2 reads LQKENI. The CDR3 DNA sequence: TGTGCCAGCTCACCACCCGACAGGGGATTTGGAGAGACCCAGTACTTC. This codes for CASSPPDRGFGETQYF.

This sequence joins TRBV7-9 and TRBJ1-3; possibly TRBD1 for D (5 bases). Trimming stripped 0 bases from V and 4 bases from J, with 10 bases between. Germline assignment: CDR1 SEHNR and CDR2 FQNEAQ (reference sequence). There are 15 residues in the CDR3. CDR3 sequence (DNA): TGTGCCAGCAGCTTAGCGACGGGGGACGGAAACACCATATATTTT. Amino acid sequence: CASSLATGDGNTIYF.

This clone came up once. The chain is built from TRBV4-2 and TRBJ2-7, with a possible D match to TRBD1 (6 bases). The V end lost 8 bases, the J end lost 4 bases, and 15 bases lay between the germline ends. This CDR3 region has 13 residues. Germline assignment: CDR1 LGHNA and CDR2 YNFKEQ. The CDR3 DNA reads TGTGCCAGCGGAGAACTACAGGGATACGAGCAGTACTTC. This encodes CASGELQGYEQYF.

This sequence joins TRBV9 and TRBJ1-4; D is possibly TRBD1 (5 bases). Germline lookup yields CDR1 SGDLS and CDR2 YYNGEE. V lost 3 bases, J lost 5 bases, and 17 bases lay in between. The CDR3 loop spans 16 amino acids. CDR3 sequence: CASSGGLTGWNEKLFF. The CDR3 DNA is TGTGCCAGCAGCGGGGGCCTAACCGGGTGGAATGAAAAACTGTTTTTT. The variable domain in full, with the rest retrieved from reference TRBV9 and TRBJ1-4, is DSGVTQTPKHLITATGQRVTLRCSPRSGDLSVYWYQQSLDQGLQFLIQYYNGEERAKGNILERFSAQQFPDLHSELNLSSLELGDSALYFCASSGGLTGWNEKLFFGSGTQLSVL.

Here the CDR3 reads CASSNRDGETQYF. The DNA of the CDR3 is TGTGCCAGCAGTAACCGCGACGGGGAGACCCAGTACTTC. V usage is TRBV6-5 and J usage is TRBJ2-5, with D unclear. Germline V gene lookup returns CDR1 MNHEY and CDR2 SVGAGI. CDR3 size: 13 residues. V lost 5 bases, J lost 5 bases, and 12 bases lay in between.

The chain employs TRBV9 and TRBJ1-1; 7 bases line up with TRBD1. Germline CDR1 and CDR2: SGDLS and YYNGEE. Germline trimming cut 0 bases from V and 4 bases from J; bases unmatched to any gene: 9. The CDR3 spans 16 residues. CDR3 in DNA: TGTGCCAGCAGCGTAGGCCACTCACAGGGGAGCACTGAAGCTTTCTTT. Protein: CASSVGHSQGSTEAFF. Variable domain in full (rest from reference TRBV9 and TRBJ1-1): DSGVTQTPKHLITATGQRVTLRCSPRSGDLSVYWYQQSLDQGLQFLIQYYNGEERAKGNILERFSAQQFPDLHSELNLSSLELGDSALYFCASSVGHSQGSTEAFFGQGTRLTVV.

CDR3 sequence: CSVDLGGGGGYTF. The CDR3 coding sequence is TGCAGCGTTGACCTCGGGGGAGGTGGTGGCTACACCTTC. The chain combines TRBV29-1 with TRBJ1-2; TRBD1 might be the D (5 bases). Trimming took 3 bases from V and 7 from J, leaving 15 bases between them. Germline V lookup: CDR1 SQVTM, CDR2 ANQGSEA. The CDR3 extends over 13 amino acids.

This clone was recorded a few times. This chain links TRBV12-3 or TRBV12-4 with TRBJ1-6; D ambiguous. The CDR3 loop spans 11 amino acids. V was cut by 1 base and J by 16 bases, with 8 bases left in between. The CDR3 coding sequence is TGTGCCAGCAGTTTAGGGGCAGGTCTCCACTTT. Translating it yields CASSLGAGLHF.

The CDR3 loop is CASSGEGVGSNQPQHF. Written as DNA, the CDR3 is TGTGCCAGTAGTGGCGAAGGGGTGGGGAGCAATCAGCCCCAGCATTTT. The chain combines TRBV19 with TRBJ1-5; D may be TRBD1 (5 bases). The germline V and J ends were trimmed by 5 bases and 1 base, with 15 bases remaining between them. From germline, CDR1 is LNHDA and CDR2 SQIVND (reference sequence). The CDR3 is 16 amino acids.

The rearrangement joins TRBV5-1 to TRBJ1-1; D might be TRBD1 (5 bases). This CDR3 contains 13 residues. V was pared by 5 bases and J by 1 base, with 9 bases between. The V gene's germline CDR1 is SGHRS and CDR2 YFSETQ. The CDR3 reads CASSPQGNTEAFF. The CDR3 region has the DNA TGCGCCAGCAGTCCCCAGGGGAACACTGAAGCTTTCTTT.

The V gene is TRBV19, the J gene TRBJ1-1, with a weak D call TRBD1 (6 bases). This CDR3 has 13 residues. Germline V lookup: CDR1 LNHDA, CDR2 SQIVND (reference sequence). Trimming removed 6 bases from V and 7 bases from J, with 15 bases in between. This chain's CDR3 is CASRRGQGSEAFF. The CDR3 DNA follows: TGTGCCAGTAGGAGAGGGCAGGGGAGTGAAGCTTTCTTT.

V is TRBV19 and J is TRBJ1-1, with 7 bases aligning to TRBD1. Germline V lookup: CDR1 LNHDA, CDR2 SQIVND (reference sequence). This CDR3 region has 13 residues. V lost 5 bases, J lost 4 bases, and 4 bases stayed unmatched. The CDR3 DNA reads as TGTGCCAGTAGTCCCCGGACAGGCACTGAAGCTTTCTTT. It is translated as CASSPRTGTEAFF.

The chain links TRBV7-9 to TRBJ1-1; no clear D gene. The germline gives CDR1 SEHNR, CDR2 FQNEAQ (reference sequence). The CDR3 is 15 residues long. The ends were cut back, 5 bases at V and 3 bases at J, with 16 bases in the middle. Here the CDR3 reads CASSPVAVWDTEAFF. The CDR3 coding sequence is TGTGCCAGCAGCCCCGTAGCGGTCTGGGACACTGAAGCTTTCTTT.

The V call is TRBV10-2, the J call TRBJ1-3; TRBD1 matches 9 bases. Trimming removed 6 bases from V and 2 bases from J; junction bases left unmatched: 8. Germline CDR1 and CDR2: WSHSY and SAAADI. This CDR3 region has 16 residues. CDR3 sequence reads: CASRPRDRVAGNTIYF. For the CDR3, the DNA is TGCGCCAGCAGACCCCGGGACAGGGTCGCTGGAAACACCATATATTTT.

The chain is built from TRBV3-1 (or the pseudogene TRBV3-2) and TRBJ1-2, with TRBD1 matching over 7 bases. This CDR3 contains 12 residues. Germline V lookup: CDR1 LGHDT, CDR2 YNNKEL (reference sequence). The J segment lost 4 bases and the V segment lost 4 bases, leaving 0 bases of the junction unmatched. CDR3 protein: CASSRDSYGYTF. The CDR3, as DNA: TGTGCCAGCAGCCGGGACAGCTATGGCTACACCTTC.

The rearrangement links TRBV4-1 to TRBJ1-2; D is possibly TRBD1 (6 bases). V lost 4 bases and J 7 bases, leaving 13 bases between the germline ends. Germline V gives CDR1 MGHRA, CDR2 YSYEKL. The CDR3 loop spans 13 amino acids. The CDR3 protein is CASSPTGLRGYTF. In nucleotides, the CDR3 is TGCGCCAGCAGCCCGACAGGACTGCGTGGCTACACCTTC.